These T cell receptor beta chains were read from a single sample in a study of control samples from healthy donors and cancer patients. Measured with immunoSEQ multiplex PCR; TCRdb has only the in-frame clones, and not every one. Of over 150,000 clones listed, about 94% are singletons. The sample consisted of blood. The receptors shown here come from a man between 35 and 55 years old in good health. The conserved cysteine and the conserved F or W are not part of the CDR3 here.

CDR3,V,J
AWQQPNEKLF,TRBV30,TRBJ1-4
ASSLLETLNFTEAF,TRBV28,TRBJ1-1
ASSLDSRGSGANVLT,TRBV11-2,TRBJ2-6
ASRTASSYNSPLH,TRBV27,TRBJ1-6
ASGLDRDWLSGANVLT,TRBV12-5,TRBJ2-6
ASSLVNIRDGLAKNIQY,TRBV7-9,TRBJ2-4
ASRGKYEQF,TRBV2,TRBJ2-1
ASSLVTGGEKLF,TRBV28,TRBJ1-4
ASSWQGGYGYT,TRBV28,TRBJ1-2
ASSSRTGGTPSSYNSPLH,TRBV11-3,TRBJ1-6
AWSFGSPLH,TRBV30,TRBJ1-6
ASSLYRGGYT,TRBV7-2,TRBJ1-2
ASSSATSSNYGYT,TRBV6-6,TRBJ1-2
AISDQGARGYGYT,TRBV10-3,TRBJ1-2
ASSSPRGGYIGEQY,TRBV28,TRBJ2-7
ASSQDRLDNEQF,TRBV4-1,TRBJ2-1
ASSSRGGGMDEQF,TRBV5-4,TRBJ2-1
ASLVETGGYGYT,TRBV2,TRBJ1-2
ASSATQGALTEAF,TRBV9,TRBJ1-1
ASSPKQGYVTGELF,TRBV19,TRBJ2-2
ASSLLDFPSTDTQY,TRBV7-8,TRBJ2-3
ASSKRRANQPQH,TRBV21-1,TRBJ1-5
ASSAGPNQPQH,TRBV9,TRBJ1-5
ASSLSGNQPQH,TRBV12-3/TRBV12-4,TRBJ1-5
ASSLPPSTGTVYEQY,TRBV28,TRBJ2-7
ASSLWGEKLF,TRBV7-6,TRBJ1-4
ASSQDGGASTTDTQY,TRBV4-2,TRBJ2-3
ASSVDQLAYEQY,TRBV9,TRBJ2-7
ASSPYPDSFSGANVLT,TRBV3-1/TRBV3-2,TRBJ2-6
ASSFGGAGNSPLH,TRBV5-1,TRBJ1-6
ASSSGLAADTQY,TRBV28,TRBJ2-3
ASTHGLAGGSEQF,TRBV6-5,TRBJ2-1
ASVRDRANYGYT,TRBV5-6,TRBJ1-2
ASSLDGAGLDEKLF,TRBV7-9,TRBJ1-4
ASSQDALYRGLNTEAF,TRBV14,TRBJ1-1
ASRGGTSGGAGEQF,TRBV10-2,TRBJ2-1
ASSLADTQY,TRBV11-2,TRBJ2-3
ASSYRQGYGYT,TRBV6-5,TRBJ1-2
ASSVEGSGPQH,TRBV2,TRBJ1-5
ASSYSVGGHYGYT,TRBV6-5,TRBJ1-2
SVETRGRGNTEAF,TRBV29-1,TRBJ1-1
ASSSGERVRGYT,TRBV2,TRBJ1-2
ASSLGNTGELF,TRBV12-3/TRBV12-4,TRBJ2-2
ASSPGRSGNTIY,TRBV5-1,TRBJ1-3
ATGTGGYEQY,TRBV24-1,TRBJ2-7
ASSLAGQANNQPQH,TRBV5-6,TRBJ1-5
AEGTTGGTTF,TRBV6-5,TRBJ1-1
ASSADRAWIYGYT,TRBV6-1,TRBJ1-2
ASSFGTESYGYT,TRBV5-1,TRBJ1-2
ASSGDNSEKLF,TRBV5-1,TRBJ1-4
GLKGIGTDTQY,TRBV30,TRBJ2-3